The 8 T cell receptor beta chains presented below share a single source sample, sequenced in a study of vaccination effects on CD4 cells after COVID-19. Profiled with immunoSEQ multiplex PCR; TCRdb holds only in-frame clones, not every one. The table records about 46,000 clones, nearly 75% of them present only once. Expansion of antigen-specific CD4+ T cells with viral peptide pools was carried out by the ViraFEST assay before sequencing. At the end of 9 to 11 days of culture, CD4+ T cells were isolated. Two doses of BNT162b2 or mRNA-1273 vaccine were administered to participants. Their cognate antigens are unknown. Sample: CD4+ T cells from PBMCs cultured with HCoV-OC43 spike peptides, taken after COVID-19 vaccination. Sample subset: HCoV-OC43 spike overlapping peptide pool stimulation. The receptors come from a human donor who received a COVID-19 vaccine.

The V and J genes are TRBV6-5 and TRBJ2-2; possible D gene TRBD1, 5 bases. The CDR3 is made up of 14 amino acids. Per the germline V gene, CDR1 is MNHEY and CDR2 is SVGAGI. V lost 4 bases and J lost 6, with 12 bases in between. CDR3 sequence reads: CASSSQGAAGELFF. CDR3 in DNA: TGTGCCAGCAGTTCCCAGGGTGCGGCCGGGGAGCTGTTTTTT.

The chain is built from TRBV5-1 and TRBJ2-3, with no clear D. The CDR3 has 15 residues. V lost 4 bases, J lost 2 bases, and 14 bases lay in between. The germline gives CDR1 SGHRS, CDR2 YFSETQ. The CDR3 DNA is TGCGCCAGCAGCCGAGACCCCTACACCACAGATACGCAGTATTTT. As protein: CASSRDPYTTDTQYF.

This clone was detected only a few times. V gene TRBV5-4 combines with J gene TRBJ1-1, with 7 bases fitting TRBD1. The CDR3 loop spans 15 amino acids. Germline lookup yields CDR1 SGHNT and CDR2 YYREEE (reference sequence). J was trimmed by 0 bases and V by 4 bases; bases with no gene match: 6. Here the CDR3 reads CASSTSTGMNTEAFF. The DNA for the CDR3 is TGTGCCAGCAGCACATCGACAGGGATGAACACTGAAGCTTTCTTT. The full variable domain, in which reference TRBV5-4 and TRBJ1-1 provide the parts outside the CDR3, is ETGVTQSPTHLIKTRGQQVTLRCSSQSGHNTVSWYQQALGQGPQFIFQYYREEENGRGNFPPRFSGLQFPNYSSELNVNALELDDSALYLCASSTSTGMNTEAFFGQGTRLTVV.

This chain links TRBV15 with TRBJ2-2; tentatively, D is TRBD2 (7 bases). With 3 bases removed from V and 6 bases from J, the gap between germline ends came to 14 bases. CDR3 size: 15 residues. In germline, CDR1 is LNHNV, CDR2 YYDKDF (reference sequence). The CDR3 DNA is TGTGCCACCAGCAGGGACAAGGGGGGGGCCGGGGAGCTGTTTTTT. Its protein is CATSRDKGGAGELFF.

This clone was found once. This chain links TRBV6-5 with TRBJ2-2; TRBD1 matches at 9 bases. With 2 bases clipped from V and 6 bases from J, the junction kept 4 bases outside the gene matches. The CDR3 totals 15 residues. CDR1 and CDR2 from the germline V gene are MNHEY and SVGAGI. The chain's CDR3 is CASSYTGGASGELFF. CDR3 coding DNA: TGTGCCAGCAGTTACACAGGGGGCGCATCCGGGGAGCTGTTTTTT.

This clone occurred a few times. In DNA, the CDR3 is TGTGCCAGCAGCTCTGCGGGGGGGCTCTCCGGGGAGCTGTTTTTT. Amino acids: CASSSAGGLSGELFF. The chain recombines TRBV7-6 with TRBJ2-2; 9 bases match TRBD2. Trimming removed 4 bases from V and 6 bases from J; junction bases left unmatched: 6. Per the germline V gene, CDR1 is SGHVS and CDR2 is FNYEAQ. This CDR3 has 15 amino acids.

The V and J genes are TRBV7-9 and TRBJ1-1; 7 positions agree with TRBD1. Trimming removed 6 bases from V and 1 base from J; junction bases left unmatched: 8. The CDR3 runs to 15 residues. Germline V gene sequence: CDR1 SEHNR, CDR2 FQNEAQ (reference sequence). CDR3 amino acids: CASRRQGLQNTEAFF. The CDR3 coding sequence is TGTGCCAGCAGACGACAGGGCTTACAGAACACTGAAGCTTTCTTT.

The chain couples TRBV4-1 to TRBJ1-2; D is uncertain. CDR3 length equals 15 residues. Deletions cut 4 bases from V and 1 base from J, with 13 bases between. Per germline, CDR1 MGHRA and CDR2 YSYEKL. The CDR3 is CASSPDLNDNYGYTF. CDR3 nucleotides: TGCGCCAGCAGCCCCGACCTTAATGATAACTATGGCTACACCTTC.